The rows below give T cell receptor beta chains drawn from one sample of a study of blood T cell repertoires in COVID-19. Using immunoSEQ multiplex PCR, the repertoire was profiled, and TCRdb retains in-frame clones only, with some absent. The sample shows about 350,000 clones, approximately 91% of them seen only once. Material for sequencing was PBMCs or T cells enriched from blood (not recorded which). These receptors were collected from a woman aged 25 to 39 who had been exposed to COVID-19. CDR3s include the opening cysteine and the closing phenylalanine or tryptophan.

TRBJ2-2 | TRBV11-2 | CASSGTSGYTGELFF
TRBJ2-7 | TRBV3-1/TRBV3-2 | CASSPLGASEQYF
TRBJ2-3 | TRBV28 | CASSLSGTDTQYF
TRBJ1-6 | TRBV6-6 | CASSSSGALGSPLHF
TRBJ2-7 | TRBV5-1 | CASSLAASGLLSYEQYF
TRBJ2-4 | TRBV3-1/TRBV3-2 | CASSQDPLAKNIQYF
TRBJ1-6 | TRBV6-6 | CASSYSGQGGLPLHF
TRBJ1-1 | TRBV14 | CASRRPGNTEAFF
TRBJ2-7 | TRBV9 | CASSAGTNRYEQYF
TRBJ1-2 | TRBV4-2 | CASSQDVRDYGYTF
TRBJ2-1 | TRBV15 | CATKTSGNYNEQFF
TRBJ1-6 | TRBV28 | CASSRGGWHNSPLHF
TRBJ2-5 | TRBV30 | CAWSPLVETQYF
TRBJ1-3 | TRBV7-8 | CASSFDRNSGNTIYF
TRBJ1-6 | TRBV25-1 | CASSERAFRGNRSPLHF
TRBJ2-2 | TRBV9 | CASSPTAGPVTGELFF
TRBJ1-1 | TRBV7-6 | CASSSASGTEAFF
TRBJ2-4 | TRBV19 | CASTWGPGGLNIQYF
TRBJ1-6 | TRBV25-1 | CASTGQGNSPLHF
TRBJ2-3 | TRBV2 | CASSQTGQGQDTQYF
TRBJ1-1 | TRBV3-1/TRBV3-2 | CASSQEVGTKAFF
TRBJ1-1 | TRBV2 | CASRTEVADTEAFF
TRBJ2-5 | TRBV10-3 | CAISDSTSDQETQYF
TRBJ1-3 | TRBV3-1/TRBV3-2 | CASSQGDSSSGNTIYF
TRBJ2-3 | TRBV7-8 | CASSSGSGIATDTQYF
TRBJ1-2 | TRBV6-5 | CASSKTGGADYGYTF
TRBJ2-6 | TRBV10-3 | CAISPQKTGSGANVLTF
TRBJ1-4 | TRBV12-1 | CASSFGTGDSGTNEKLFF
TRBJ1-5 | TRBV24-1 | CATTPDSNQPQHF
TRBJ1-2 | TRBV5-6 | CASSPRQGTNYGYTF
TRBJ2-5 | TRBV28 | CASSVDRGRGSETQYF
TRBJ1-4 | TRBV18 | CASSPEQGTNEKLFF
TRBJ2-3 | TRBV28 | CASSLAGQGGGTQYF
TRBJ2-1 | TRBV15 | CATSRGRGEQFF
TRBJ2-5 | TRBV12-3/TRBV12-4 | CASSLKGSGTQYF
TRBJ2-3 | TRBV5-1 | CASRGTVSTDTQYF
TRBJ2-7 | TRBV10-2 | CASTIIAGGPDEQYF
TRBJ1-5 | TRBV7-9 | CASSPSDRAQPQHF
TRBJ2-5 | TRBV9 | CASSPGTSGTETQYF
TRBJ2-7 | TRBV2 | CASRPTPSPTYEQYF
TRBJ1-2 | TRBV30 | CAGRGRGYTF
TRBJ2-7 | TRBV3-1/TRBV3-2 | CASSQDPTYEQYF
TRBJ1-2 | TRBV6-5 | CASSYTGAYGYTF
TRBJ2-3 | TRBV6-1 | CASSDGSSLLDTQYF
TRBJ2-6 | TRBV10-2 | CASRRDSGANVLTF
TRBJ2-1 | TRBV7-5 | CARSLRERNEQFF
TRBJ1-1 | TRBV5-1 | CASSLSGTANTEAFF
TRBJ2-5 | TRBV28 | CASSWQVGGRGETQYF
TRBJ2-2 | TRBV7-6 | CASSLVGGGSSTGELFF
TRBJ2-7 | TRBV6-5 | CASSRGQGLFYEQYF
TRBJ2-5 | TRBV28 | CATSHTGTEETQYF
TRBJ1-2 | TRBV6-6 | CASSFGTVEYGYTF
TRBJ2-4 | TRBV7-9 | CASSQGLAKNIQYF
TRBJ1-2 | TRBV4-1 | CASSQDISGTGLGDGYTF
TRBJ2-7 | TRBV7-2 | CASSFDGTGIYEQYF
TRBJ1-6 | TRBV11-2 | CASSLPGQGSPLHF
TRBJ1-1 | TRBV5-6 | CASTPGRTGSTEAFF
TRBJ2-1 | TRBV28 | CASDRLAGGDEQFF
TRBJ2-5 | TRBV11-2 | CASSSTGLAGKTQYF
TRBJ1-1 | TRBV19 | CASSTPGQGEGAFF